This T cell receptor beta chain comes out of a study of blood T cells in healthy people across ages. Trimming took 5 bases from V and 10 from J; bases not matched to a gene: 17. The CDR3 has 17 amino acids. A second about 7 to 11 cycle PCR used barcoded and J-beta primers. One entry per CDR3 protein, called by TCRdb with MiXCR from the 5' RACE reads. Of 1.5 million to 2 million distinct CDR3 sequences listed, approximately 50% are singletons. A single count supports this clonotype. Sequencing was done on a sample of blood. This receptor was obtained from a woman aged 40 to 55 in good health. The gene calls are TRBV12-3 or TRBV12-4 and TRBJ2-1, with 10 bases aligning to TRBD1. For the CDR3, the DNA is TGTGCCAGCAGTCCACCACTCTCGACAGGGGGCTTAAAGGAGCAGTTCTTC. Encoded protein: CASSPPLSTGGLKEQFF.